This T cell receptor beta chain comes out of a study of T cells in localized non-small cell lung cancer. Study-level results: T cell clonality was highest in uninvolved adjacent lung, above tumor. Out of the top 100 tumor clones, a median 57 were seen in adjacent lung. Prolonged overall survival went with higher T cell density in the blood.

Germline V CDR1 and CDR2: GTSNPN, SVGIG (reference sequence). The germline V and J ends were trimmed by 0 bases and 5 bases, with 22 bases remaining between them. The length of the CDR3 is 17 residues. TCRdb keeps only in-frame clones here, not all; method: immunoSEQ multiplex PCR. The sample contains roughly 26,000 clones, over 75% of which appear only once. Points on this clone: Antigen specificity is unknown.

The starting material was peripheral blood, obtained before any cancer treatment. The rearrangement uses TRBV30 and TRBJ2-5; D is possibly TRBD2 (5 bases). The clonotype was recovered from a man aged 35 to 69 with stage III squamous cell lung carcinoma. The CDR3 loop reads CAWSVGEVGYRAETQYF. The CDR3 DNA is TGTGCCTGGAGTGTGGGAGAGGTGGGGTATCGGGCGGAGACCCAGTACTTC.